Presented here are 18 T cell receptor beta chains from one specimen sequenced in a study of read filtering for tumor transcriptome and immune sequencing. The library was built from about 400 ng RNA with molecular barcoded adaptors for alpha/delta and beta/gamma chains. A single record per CDR3 protein comes from TCRdb applying MiXCR to the reads. The table includes approximately 23,000 distinct CDR3 sequences, under 25% detected once. Sequencing input: a population of CD138-negative cells sorted from bone marrow. Receptors originate from a donor at least 40 years old with multiple myeloma.

This clonotype was recorded at least ten times. The chain has TRBV24-1 and TRBJ1-5; TRBD1 might be the D (5 bases). The CDR3 totals 17 residues. With 3 bases removed from V and 1 base from J, the gap between germline ends came to 15 bases. Germline CDR1 reads KGHDR; CDR2 reads SFDVKD. The CDR3 DNA reads TGTGCCACCAGTGATAGCGGCGAGGGGAGAAGCAATCAGCCCCAGCATTTT. It yields the protein CATSDSGEGRSNQPQHF.

This clonotype has ten or more counts. The chain uses TRBV21-1 and TRBJ2-5; TRBD1, the D gene given by the table, was not confirmed from the DNA. TRBV21-1 is shown as a pseudogene. The length of the CDR3 is 17 residues. CDR3 nucleotides: TGTGCCAGCAGCTCGGCGGGGGACAGGTTCAAGGGAGAGACCCAGTACTTC. It codes for CASSSAGDRFKGETQYF.

This clonotype has more than one count but fewer than ten. A much larger clone sits a single nucleotide away, making a read error possible. The CDR3 sequence is CASSSGTQPCEQYF. As DNA, the CDR3 is TGTGCCAGCAGTTCCGGGACTCAACCCTGCGAGCAGTACTTC. The chain is built from TRBV28 and TRBJ2-7; weak D call: TRBD2 (6 bases). CDR1 is MDHEN, CDR2 SYDVKM, per germline. V lost 4 bases and J 6 bases, leaving 16 bases between the germline ends. This CDR3 is 14 amino acids long.

CDR3 in DNA: TGTGCCAGCAGCTTTGCCCAGGGTGGTCCCTGCGAGCAGTACTTC. It codes for CASSFAQGGPCEQYF. The genes are TRBV7-2 and TRBJ2-7, with D perhaps matching TRBD1 (5 bases). The V gene's germline CDR1 is SGHTA and CDR2 FQGNSA. This CDR3 spans 15 amino acids. Trimming removed 3 bases at V and 6 bases at J, with 18 bases between.

This clonotype has a count of ten or more. The rearrangement uses TRBV27 and TRBJ2-2, with D hard to call. Germline CDR1 MNHEY, CDR2 SMNVEV (reference sequence). This CDR3 comprises 13 residues. The V gene lost 2 bases and the J gene lost 5 bases, with 6 bases spanning the gap. DNA of the CDR3: TGTGCCAGCAGTTTAGTGGGAACCGGGGAGCTGTTTTTT. Translating it yields CASSLVGTGELFF.

Regarding this clonotype: A read error is likely, as this CDR3 ends without the conserved phenylalanine or tryptophan. V usage is TRBV5-1 and J usage is TRBJ2-1; D perhaps matches TRBD2 (5 bases). The CDR3 loop spans 15 amino acids. Per germline, CDR1 SGHRS and CDR2 YFSETQ. The CDR3 nucleotides are TGCGCCAGCAGCCCCCTGGGGAGCTCCTACAATAAGCAGTTCCTC. It specifies CASSPLGSSYNKQFL.

This clonotype is medium-sized in the sample. The chain joins TRBV25-1 to TRBJ2-1; 7 bases are shared with TRBD1. Trimming removed 4 bases from V and 3 bases from J; junction bases left unmatched: 6. The CDR3 loop spans 15 amino acids. The germline CDR1 and CDR2 sequences are MGHDK and SYGVNS. Written as DNA, the CDR3 is TGTGCCAGCAGTGGGCGAAACAGGGGCTACAATGAGCAGTTCTTC. Encoded protein: CASSGRNRGYNEQFF.

This clonotype was counted ten times or more. This sequence joins TRBV5-1 and TRBJ2-5; TRBD1 aligns across 8 bases. V lost 0 bases, J lost 2 bases, and 3 bases stayed unmatched. Germline CDR1 and CDR2: SGHRS and YFSETQ. The CDR3 consists of 15 residues. The CDR3 DNA reads as TGCGCCAGCAGCTTGGATGGGACAGGACAAGAGACCCAGTACTTC. Protein product: CASSLDGTGQETQYF.

This clonotype is categorized as medium-sized. The genes are TRBV20-1 and TRBJ2-1; the match to TRBD2 covers 13 bases. Germline lookup yields CDR1 DFQATT and CDR2 SNEGSKA (reference sequence). The CDR3 totals 14 residues. V gave up 6 bases and J gave up 8 bases; unmatched junction bases: 7. For the CDR3, the DNA is TGCAGTGCAAGCACTAGCGGGAGGGAGGATGAGCAGTTCTTC. Residues: CSASTSGREDEQFF.

This clonotype was recorded many times. This CDR3 is CASWGPNYNEQFF. The CDR3 DNA follows: TGTGCCAGCTGGGGACCCAACTACAATGAGCAGTTCTTC. The rearrangement links TRBV28 to TRBJ2-1; D may be TRBD1 or TRBD2 (5 bases each). V lost 8 bases to trimming and J lost 3 bases, with 11 bases between them. The CDR3 loop spans 13 amino acids. Germline assignment: CDR1 MDHEN and CDR2 SYDVKM.

Within the sample, this clonotype is medium-sized (0.01 to 0.1%). The chain couples TRBV3-1 to TRBJ2-7; D is unresolved. CDR3 length: 11 amino acids. Trimming took off 6 bases at V and 3 bases at J, with 6 bases between the two ends. Per the germline V gene, CDR1 is LGHDT and CDR2 is YNNKEL (reference sequence). The CDR3 region is CASSSLYEQYF. The CDR3 DNA is TGTGCCAGCAGTTCCCTCTACGAGCAGTACTTC.

This clonotype came up many times. The CDR3 reads CASSQGTDPTDTQYF. The CDR3 DNA reads TGTGCCAGCAGCCAAGGGACAGACCCCACAGATACGCAGTATTTT. V and J are TRBV3-1 and TRBJ2-3; TRBD1 is a possible D gene (6 bases). Germline V gives CDR1 LGHDT, CDR2 YNNKEL (reference sequence). The CDR3 extends over 15 amino acids. V shed 1 base and J shed 2 bases, with 10 bases lying between them.

This clonotype was counted at least ten times. The V and J genes are TRBV28 and TRBJ2-7; a possible D gene is TRBD1 (6 bases). V lost 3 bases to trimming and J lost 1 base, with 13 bases between them. In germline, CDR1 is MDHEN, CDR2 SYDVKM. The length of the CDR3 is 15 residues. CDR3 protein: CASSFPGQISYEQYF. The CDR3 DNA is TGTGCCAGCAGTTTCCCCGGACAGATATCCTACGAGCAGTACTTC.

This clonotype was seen repeatedly, ten times or more. J is TRBJ2-1 and V is TRBV19, with 11 bases identical to TRBD2. Germline V lookup: CDR1 LNHDA, CDR2 SQIVND (reference sequence). V shed 6 bases and J 7 bases; nucleotides not matched to a gene: 2. The CDR3 is 13 residues long. This chain's CDR3 is CASRGLAVNEQFF. The CDR3 bases are TGTGCCAGTAGGGGACTAGCGGTAAATGAGCAGTTCTTC.

This clonotype was counted many times. This chain uses TRBV24-1 with TRBJ2-6, with 7 bases lining up with TRBD1. The CDR3 loop spans 16 amino acids. The junction had 5 bases not matched to a gene; V was cut back by 4 bases and J by 3 bases. Germline V lookup: CDR1 KGHDR, CDR2 SFDVKD. The CDR3 region is CATSDSTGVGANVLTF. In DNA form, the CDR3 reads TGTGCCACCAGTGACTCCACAGGGGTTGGGGCCAACGTCCTGACTTTC.

This clonotype was counted ten times or more. V gene TRBV24-1 combines with J gene TRBJ2-2; 11 bases fit TRBD2. Trimming removed 3 bases from V and 5 bases from J; junction bases left unmatched: 1. The CDR3 runs to 15 residues. Per the germline V gene, CDR1 is KGHDR and CDR2 is SFDVKD. The CDR3 DNA is TGTGCCACCAGTGATCGGACTAGCGGGACCGGGGAGCTGTTTTTT. This translates into CATSDRTSGTGELFF.

Worth noting for this clonotype: Germline is not matched at one junction end, which may reflect a read error. The chain couples TRBV12-3 or TRBV12-4 to TRBJ2-7, with TRBD1 matching over 7 bases. CDR3 size: 15 residues. CDR3 loop: CASSFFGTERYQQYF. The CDR3 nucleotides read TGTGCCAGCAGTTTCTTTGGGACAGAACGCTACCAGCAGTACTTT.

This clonotype was picked up a small number of times. Mismatch with germline at one junction end may stem from a read error. V is TRBV20-1 and J is TRBJ2-5; D may be TRBD2 (6 bases). Germline V gene sequence: CDR1 DFQATT, CDR2 SNEGSKA (reference sequence). The CDR3 is 14 amino acids. The CDR3, as DNA: TGCAGTGCTAGCTTGGGGGGATACCAAGAGACCCGGTACTTC. This encodes CSASLGGYQETRYF.